This T cell receptor beta chain was documented in a study of OX40 agonist ivuxolimab in advanced cancers. The data were produced by immunoSEQ multiplex PCR, yet TCRdb's version contains in-frame clones alone and is incomplete. The data contain 35,000 to 40,000 clones, over 80% of them singletons. A remark on this clone: The same CDR3 also results from other DNA sequences found in this sample.

The CDR3 runs to 13 residues. Germline V CDR1 and CDR2: SGHTA, FQGTGA. V was trimmed by 6 bases and J by 6 bases, leaving 11 bases between them. The specimen comprised CD4+ or CD8+ T cells sorted from blood, sampled in a trial of the OX40 agonist ivuxolimab. The rearrangement links TRBV7-3 to TRBJ2-2; D remains ambiguous. This TCR derives from an adult with an advanced solid tumor such as melanoma, head and neck, liver or kidney cancer. This chain's CDR3 is CASSLKGSGELFF. CDR3 DNA sequence: TGTGCCAGCAGTCTAAAGGGCTCCGGGGAGCTGTTTTTT.